This TCR beta chain was identified in a study of T cells in tuberculosis. Only in-frame clones appear in the TCRdb table, and some are missing; sequencing was by immunoSEQ multiplex PCR. The sample includes tens of thousands of clones, just over 90% seen only once; the top ten take approximately 1.9%. The CDR3 has 14 amino acids. V gave up 6 bases and J gave up 1 base, with 12 bases separating them. The V gene's germline CDR1 is MNHNY and CDR2 SVGAGI (reference sequence). Cells were sorted from thawed PBMC rested overnight and stained with GMM-loaded CD1B tetramer, viability dye and anti-CD3. CD1B tetramers were loaded with Rhodococcus equi-derived C32 glucose monomycolate.

Sequencing used CD1b-GMM tetramer-negative cells sorted from PBMCs. This TCR derives from an adult woman with latent tuberculosis. This chain connects TRBV6-6 to TRBJ2-5; D is undetermined. For the CDR3, the DNA is TGTGCCAGCAGGATCGAGTGGTCCCAAGAGACCCAGTACTTC. It translates to CASRIEWSQETQYF.